This record concerns one T cell receptor beta chain sequence. Primed by a sample-barcoded 5' primer and a J-beta primer mix, a second PCR proceeded for about 7 to 11 cycles. TCRdb re-called the 5' RACE reads with MiXCR, one entry per CDR3 protein. This table holds approximately 490,000 distinct CDR3 sequences, under 30% found once. The sample belongs to a study of blood T cells in healthy people across ages. V dropped 2 bases and J dropped 0 bases, with 10 bases sitting between them. From germline, CDR1 is LGHNA and CDR2 YSLEER. The CDR3 runs 15 residues. The data also belong to a second study, concerning T cells of mothers and their children. That publication notes: No clones detected were persistent microchimeric T cell clones.

The rearrangement uses TRBV4-3 and TRBJ2-5; tentative D call: TRBD1 (8 bases). The source is a boy between 10 and 17 years old in good health. Specimen: blood. The chain's CDR3 is CASSQTGGDQETQYF. In DNA form, the CDR3 reads TGCGCCAGCAGCCAAACAGGGGGGGACCAAGAGACCCAGTACTTC.